The 24 T cell receptor beta chains below were found in one sample sequenced in a study of technical replicates of blood from several donors. The repertoire was sequenced with immunoSEQ multiplex PCR; TCRdb's copy has only in-frame clones and lacks some. The sample lists 80,000 to 90,000 clones, approximately 94% occurring once. The specimen was T cells isolated from PBMCs. These TCRs come from a human donor in good health.

The chain employs TRBV12-5 and TRBJ2-5; TRBD1 matches 7 bases. Trimming cost V 6 bases and J 7 bases; bases outside gene matches: 8. This CDR3 is 13 amino acids long. Germline assignment: CDR1 LGHNT and CDR2 FRNRAP. The CDR3, as DNA: TGTGCTAGTGGCCTGACAGGGTTGCGGACCCAGTACTTC. Protein: CASGLTGLRTQYF.

The CDR3 reads CALGIELVPHNEQFF. The CDR3 coding sequence is TGTGCCTTGGGAATCGAACTAGTCCCCCACAATGAGCAGTTCTTC. This sequence joins TRBV30 and TRBJ2-1, with D possibly TRBD2 on 5 matching bases. The V gene's germline CDR1 is GTSNPN and CDR2 SVGIG (reference sequence). The CDR3 covers 15 residues. V was trimmed by 7 bases and J by 5 bases, leaving 21 bases between them.

The CDR3: CASRATSAGPYEQYF. CDR3 DNA: TGTGCCAGCAGGGCTACTAGCGCGGGCCCGTACGAGCAGTACTTC. V is TRBV6-1 and J is TRBJ2-7, with 7 bases matching TRBD2. The CDR3 is 15 amino acids. Per germline, CDR1 MNHNS and CDR2 SASEGT. The J segment lost 4 bases and the V segment lost 6 bases, leaving 12 bases of the junction unmatched.

The chain joins TRBV19 to TRBJ2-1, with 8 bases that match TRBD1. Germline loops: CDR1 LNHDA, CDR2 SQIVND (reference sequence). The CDR3 contains 17 residues. V dropped 3 bases and J dropped 4; count of bases not matched to a gene: 11. The CDR3 spells CASSIGRGRSEYNEQFF. The DNA for the CDR3 is TGTGCCAGTAGTATCGGCAGGGGGCGGTCAGAGTACAATGAGCAGTTCTTC.

The count of this clone is one. CDR3 residues: CASSVRGQGRETQYF. The CDR3 DNA reads TGCGCCAGCAGCGTGAGGGGACAGGGTCGAGAGACCCAGTACTTC. This sequence joins TRBV5-1 and TRBJ2-5; 9 bases fit TRBD1. V dropped 4 bases and J dropped 4; count of bases not matched to a gene: 8. The CDR3 contains 15 residues. Germline V gives CDR1 SGHRS, CDR2 YFSETQ. Together with reference TRBV5-1 and TRBJ2-5, the CDR3 gives the full variable domain: KAGVTQTPRYLIKTRGQQVTLSCSPISGHRSVSWYQQTPGQGLQFLFEYFSETQRNKGNFPGRFSGRQFSNSRSEMNVSTLELGDSALYLCASSVRGQGRETQYFGPGTRLLVL.

This clone was detected only once. This chain links TRBV4-2 with TRBJ2-2, with 9 bases identical to TRBD2. V lost 0 bases to trimming and J lost 3 bases; unmatched junction nucleotides: 5. This CDR3 is built from 17 residues. In germline, CDR1 is LGHNA, CDR2 YNFKEQ. Here the CDR3 reads CASSQDSAGGYTGELFF. In DNA, the CDR3 is TGTGCCAGCAGCCAAGATTCAGCGGGGGGATACACCGGGGAGCTGTTTTTT.

The chain joins TRBV18 to TRBJ2-7; 8 bases are a match to TRBD2. The CDR3 loop spans 14 amino acids. Germline V CDR1 and CDR2: KGHSH, LQKENI. V trimming: 6 bases; J trimming: 1 base; junction bases outside the gene matches: 5. In nucleotides, the CDR3 is TGTGCCAGCTCCCGGGAGGGGATTTCCTACGAGCAGTACTTC. Its protein product is CASSREGISYEQYF.

The CDR3 nucleotides read TGTGCCAGCAGCTTGACACCGTCTTACGAGCAGTACTTC. This codes for CASSLTPSYEQYF. The chain combines TRBV11-3 with TRBJ2-7; no clear D. CDR1 and CDR2 (germline): SGHNT, YENEEA. Trimming took off 3 bases at V and 4 bases at J, with 10 bases between the two ends. The CDR3 has 13 amino acids.

J is TRBJ2-1 and V is TRBV2, with 9 bases that match TRBD1. This CDR3 is built from 13 residues. Trimming cost V 10 bases and J 2 bases; bases outside gene matches: 3. CDR1 and CDR2 from the germline V gene are SNHLY and FYNNEI. The CDR3 nucleotides are TGTGCCACACAGGGGGCCCCCTACAATGAGCAGTTCTTC. Translated, it gives CATQGAPYNEQFF.

The rearrangement links TRBV5-1 to TRBJ2-2; TRBD2 aligns across 15 bases. Germline CDR1 reads SGHRS; CDR2 reads YFSETQ. The CDR3 runs 23 residues. Trimming cost V 3 bases and J 0 bases; bases outside gene matches: 18. CDR3: CASSSSAGTSGGLLPPNTGELFF. The CDR3 bases are TGCGCCAGCAGCTCCTCCGCTGGGACTAGCGGGGGGCTCCTACCCCCGAACACCGGGGAGCTGTTTTTT.

This rearrangement joins TRBV10-3 to TRBJ2-1, with 8 bases fitting TRBD2. Germline assignment: CDR1 ENHRY and CDR2 SYGVKD. CDR3 length: 15 amino acids. With V trimmed by 10 bases and J by 5 bases, 13 bases remained unmatched. CDR3 DNA: TGTGCCACCACCCGACGGGAGGGCCAGAACAATGAGCAGTTCTTC. Protein product: CATTRREGQNNEQFF.

The chain has TRBV4-2 and TRBJ2-4, with 11 bases that match TRBD2. V lost 1 base to trimming and J lost 0 bases; unmatched junction nucleotides: 17. The CDR3 contains 22 residues. CDR1 and CDR2 from the germline V gene are LGHNA and YNFKEQ. The CDR3 DNA is TGTGCCAGCAGCCAAGGGGCGCTCCAGGGACTAGCGGACAATCCAGCCAAAAACATTCAGTACTTC. Its translation: CASSQGALQGLADNPAKNIQYF.

The J gene is TRBJ1-4, the V gene TRBV7-9; 11 bases align to TRBD1. The CDR3 sequence is 16 residues long. Per the germline V gene, CDR1 is SEHNR and CDR2 is FQNEAQ (reference sequence). With V trimmed by 5 bases and J by 7 bases, 9 bases remained unmatched. CDR3 nucleotide sequence: TGTGCCAGCAGCGAGAGGACAGGGGGCCTAAGTGAAAAACTGTTTTTT. Its protein is CASSERTGGLSEKLFF.

The chain links TRBV28 to TRBJ2-7; 7 nucleotides align to TRBD1. The germline CDR1 and CDR2 sequences are MDHEN and SYDVKM. This CDR3 spans 13 amino acids. J gave up 2 bases and V 7 bases, and 5 bases lay outside the gene matches. Here the CDR3 DNA reads TGTGCCAGCAAGGAACAGGGGACCTACGAGCAGTACTTC. It specifies CASKEQGTYEQYF. The variable domain in full, with the rest retrieved from reference TRBV28 and TRBJ2-7, is DVKVTQSSRYLVKRTGEKVFLECVQDMDHENMFWYRQDPGLGLRLIYFSYDVKMKEKGDIPEGYSVSREKKERFSLILESASTNQTSMYLCASKEQGTYEQYFGPGTRLTVT.

This rearrangement joins TRBV27 to TRBJ2-5; D gene unclear. There are 14 residues in the CDR3. Trimming removed 6 bases at V and 1 base at J, with 12 bases between. Germline V gives CDR1 MNHEY, CDR2 SMNVEV (reference sequence). CDR3 coding DNA: TGTGCCAGCAGCCTCTTTACAAGCCAAGAGACCCAGTACTTC. It codes for CASSLFTSQETQYF.

V and J are TRBV7-9 and TRBJ2-2; D may be TRBD1 (5 bases). Germline V gene sequence: CDR1 SEHNR, CDR2 FQNEAQ (reference sequence). Between the trimmed V and J ends, which lost 4 bases and 4 bases, there was a span of 13 bases. The CDR3 length is 15 residues. The CDR3 here is CASSSLGARTGELFF. The CDR3 bases are TGTGCCAGCAGCTCCCTTGGGGCCCGCACCGGGGAGCTGTTTTTT.

In DNA form, the CDR3 reads TGTGCCAGCTCACCCGGGACAGAGAACACTGAAGCTTTCTTT. Its translation: CASSPGTENTEAFF. V usage is TRBV18 and J usage is TRBJ1-1; 7 bases line up with TRBD1. Unmatched junction bases numbered 2, after V lost 3 bases and J lost 1 base. Germline CDR1 is KGHSH and CDR2 is LQKENI. The CDR3 consists of 14 residues.

This chain connects TRBV2 to TRBJ2-7, with 7 bases fitting TRBD2. Germline CDR1 and CDR2: SNHLY and FYNNEI. With 6 bases clipped from V and 0 bases from J, the junction kept 5 bases outside the gene matches. This CDR3 is 14 amino acids long. CDR3 coding DNA: TGTGCCAGCAGCTGGGGGGGGGACTCCTACGAGCAGTACTTC. Translating it yields CASSWGGDSYEQYF.

The sample holds one count of this clone. The rearrangement uses TRBV5-1 and TRBJ2-3; maybe TRBD1 (6 bases). The CDR3 runs 15 residues. Germline V gene sequence: CDR1 SGHRS, CDR2 YFSETQ. V lost 2 bases, J lost 0 bases, and 10 bases lay in between. The CDR3 DNA reads as TGCGCCAGCAGCTTCAGGGGAGAGAGCACAGATACGCAGTATTTT. Its protein is CASSFRGESTDTQYF.

The rearrangement uses TRBV4-1 and TRBJ1-2; tentatively, D is TRBD1 (6 bases). Between the trimmed V and J ends, which lost 7 bases and 4 bases, there was a span of 19 bases. This CDR3 has 15 amino acids. In germline, CDR1 is MGHRA, CDR2 YSYEKL. CDR3 bases: TGCGCCAGCACCCTAGGGCAGGGGCAAACCTATGGCTACACCTTC. Its translation is CASTLGQGQTYGYTF.

This chain connects TRBV30 to TRBJ2-2; possibly TRBD2 for D (5 bases). The CDR3 contains 14 residues. Germline V gene lookup returns CDR1 GTSNPN and CDR2 SVGIG (reference sequence). The V end lost 2 bases, the J end lost 5 bases, and 12 bases lay between the germline ends. For the CDR3, the DNA is TGTGCCTGGAGTCCCGGGGTACGGACCGGGGAGCTGTTTTTT. This encodes CAWSPGVRTGELFF.

The chain links TRBV2 to TRBJ2-1; TRBD2 matches 7 bases. The V segment lost 5 bases and the J segment 8 bases; nucleotides outside the gene matches: 9. Per germline, CDR1 SNHLY and CDR2 FYNNEI. This CDR3 is 14 amino acids long. This chain's CDR3 is CASSSRTRSDEQFF. DNA for the CDR3: TGTGCCAGCAGTTCCAGGACTAGAAGCGATGAGCAGTTCTTC.

The sample holds one count of this clone. This chain links TRBV2 with TRBJ2-7, with a tentative D call TRBD1 (5 bases). In germline, CDR1 is SNHLY, CDR2 FYNNEI. The V end lost 4 bases, the J end lost 0 bases, and 7 bases lay between the germline ends. The CDR3 length is 13 residues. CDR3 loop: CASSGGSSYEQYF. The CDR3 bases are TGTGCCAGCAGTGGGGGCAGCTCCTACGAGCAGTACTTC.

This clone has a single count. CDR3 DNA: TGTGCCAGCAGTGCTACTAGCGGGGGGCTGTTAAGGAGCTCCTACAATGAGCAGTTCTTC. Its translation is CASSATSGGLLRSSYNEQFF. This chain links TRBV6-4 with TRBJ2-1; 12 bases fit TRBD2. Trimming removed 4 bases from V and 0 bases from J; junction bases left unmatched: 13. The germline V gene encodes CDR1 MRHNA and CDR2 SNTAGT. CDR3 length equals 20 residues.